This TCR beta chain was recovered during a study of regulatory T cells in long-lasting Graves disease. This clonotype was detected many times. Antigen specificity is unknown. The length of the CDR3 is 22 residues. Trimming left V 3 bases short and J 0 bases short, with 30 bases between. CDR1 and CDR2 from the germline V gene are MNHGY and SVAAGI. Time point specified: newly diagnosed GD, antithyroid drugs for less than 3 months. The TCR library was made from RNA extracted from PBMCs. Library construction for TCR beta used iRepertoire HTBI primers and Arm-PCR of CDR3 regions. In the authors' workflow: Sequenced samples collectively carried some 60 TRBV and approximately 15 TRBJ segments. Each CDR3 protein gets one entry after TCRdb re-called the multiplex PCR reads with MiXCR. The V and J calls reflect TCRdb's pipeline rather than the authors' work. This sample has about 610,000 distinct CDR3 sequences; 15% to 20% occur once, and the top ten carry around 12%.

Study outcomes and limitations: Favored usage of TRBV28, TRBJ1-2 and TRBJ2-5 was recorded in persistent disease.

This sample was shared with a second study, whose subject was T cells in Graves' hyperthyroidism and ophthalmopathy. From that report: Hyperthyroidism was newly diagnosed in patients aged 18 to 65 (duration under 2 months).

The chain uses TRBV6-9 and TRBJ2-1; D ambiguous. The TCR originated in a man in his late teens or twenties with Graves disease. Specimen: peripheral blood mononuclear cells (PBMCs), collected at new diagnosis, from a patient treated with antithyroid drugs. CDR3 residues: CASSYPGRPGLGPKGSYNEQFF. The DNA of the CDR3 is TGTGCCAGCAGTTACCCGGGTCGTCCGGGCTTGGGCCCGAAAGGCTCCTACAATGAGCAGTTCTTC.